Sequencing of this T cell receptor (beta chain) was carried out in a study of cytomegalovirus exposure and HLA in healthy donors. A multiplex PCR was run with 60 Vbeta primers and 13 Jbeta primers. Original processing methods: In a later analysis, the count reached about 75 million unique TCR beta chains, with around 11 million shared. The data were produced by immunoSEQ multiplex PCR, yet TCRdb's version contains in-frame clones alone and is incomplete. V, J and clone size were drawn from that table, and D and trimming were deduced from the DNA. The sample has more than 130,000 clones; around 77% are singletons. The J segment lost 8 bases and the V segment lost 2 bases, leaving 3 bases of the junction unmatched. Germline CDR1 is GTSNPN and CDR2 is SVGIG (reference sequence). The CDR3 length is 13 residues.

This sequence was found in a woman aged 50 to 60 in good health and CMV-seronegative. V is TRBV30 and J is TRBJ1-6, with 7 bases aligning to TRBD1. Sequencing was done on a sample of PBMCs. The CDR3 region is CAWSTGDDSPLHF. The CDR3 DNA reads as TGTGCCTGGAGTACAGGGGACGATTCACCCCTCCACTTT.